A selection of T cell receptor beta chains follows, all from one sample in a study of T-cell memory formation after mild COVID-19. In TCRdb, the 5' RACE reads were re-called with MiXCR into one record per CDR3 protein. The sample contains a few hundred thousand distinct CDR3 sequences, around 30% of which appear only once. The sample was PBMCs or a T cell subset sorted from them (not recorded which). The receptors stem from an adult woman who had mild COVID-19 (a few samples of this study predate the infection). Cell type and time point are not known. CDR3s include the opening cysteine and the closing phenylalanine or tryptophan. The D gene is left open where the match is weak. Rows give clone size only sometimes, using once, few, many, or a class for an expanded clone.

J | V | D | size | DNA | CDR3
TRBJ2-1 | TRBV10-2 | NA | NA | TGCGCCAGCAGTGAGCTTCCGCAGTTCTTC | CASSELPQFF
TRBJ2-3 | TRBV9 | TRBD2 | NA | TGTGCCAGCAGCTTTACTAGCGGTCAAACAGATACGCAGTATTTT | CASSFTSGQTDTQYF
TRBJ1-3 | TRBV12-3/TRBV12-4 | TRBD1 | few | TGTGCCAGCAGTCCTAGGGACAGCTATGGAAACACCATATATTTT | CASSPRDSYGNTIYF
TRBJ1-5 | TRBV12-3/TRBV12-4 | NA | NA | TGTGCCAGCGCCCAACGGGACGTCACCAATCAGCCCCAGCATTTT | CASAQRDVTNQPQHF
TRBJ1-1 | TRBV6-5 | NA | NA | TGTGCCAGCAGTTACTCCGGTACGGGGGATAGGAGGACTGAAGCTTTCTTT | CASSYSGTGDRRTEAFF
TRBJ1-1 | TRBV2 | TRBD1 | NA | TGTGCCAGCAGTGACTTTTCAGGGGGCACTGAAGCTTTCTTT | CASSDFSGGTEAFF
TRBJ2-6 | TRBV5-1 | TRBD1 | NA | TGCGCCAGCGAGGGCGGGACAGGCTGGACTGGGGCCAACGTCCTGACTTTC | CASEGGTGWTGANVLTF
TRBJ2-7 | TRBV24-1 | NA | few | TGTGCCACCAGTGGGCACAGATTCCCCTACGAGCAGTACTTC | CATSGHRFPYEQYF
TRBJ2-5 | TRBV29-1 | NA | NA | TGCAGCGTGGAAACCGGGACGGACCAAGAGACCCAGTACTTC | CSVETGTDQETQYF
TRBJ2-1 | TRBV7-8 | TRBD1 | NA | TGTGCCAGCAGCCCGAGGACAGGGCAGCAGTTCTTC | CASSPRTGQQFF
TRBJ1-1 | TRBV12-3/TRBV12-4 | NA | few | TGTGCCAGCAGCCACCCCCCATACACTGAAGCTTTCTTT | CASSHPPYTEAFF
TRBJ2-1 | TRBV5-1 | TRBD1 | once | TGCGCCAGCAGGTCGGGACAGGGGGCCTACAATGAGCAGTTCTTC | CASRSGQGAYNEQFF
TRBJ1-1 | TRBV25-1 | NA | NA | TGTGCCAGCAGTGACCCGGCCCGGAATAGGGGTAGGGGATGGAACACTGAAGCTTTCTTT | CASSDPARNRGRGWNTEAFF
TRBJ2-7 | TRBV6-2/TRBV6-3 | NA | few | TGTGCCAGCAGTGCCCTACAGGCAAGCTCCTACGAGCAGTACTTC | CASSALQASSYEQYF
TRBJ2-3 | TRBV24-1 | TRBD2 | NA | TGTGCCACCAGTGATTTCACGCCGGGACTAGCGGGAGGTGATACGCAGTATTTT | CATSDFTPGLAGGDTQYF
TRBJ1-3 | TRBV20-1 | NA | NA | TGCAGTGCTACCCCTAGTGGACAAAGACCTGGAAACACCATATATTTT | CSATPSGQRPGNTIYF
TRBJ2-3 | TRBV2 | TRBD2 | NA | TGTGCCAGCAGTGGACGACTCGGACTAGCGGGGTCAGATACGCAGTATTTT | CASSGRLGLAGSDTQYF
TRBJ1-1 | TRBV4-3 | NA | NA | TGCGCCAGCAGCCAAGGAATAGGGAGGTGGCCGGAAGCTTTCTTT | CASSQGIGRWPEAFF
TRBJ2-7 | TRBV7-9 | NA | few | TGTGCCAGCAGCGCCGCCTCCGGGGGAATGGAGTACTTC | CASSAASGGMEYF
TRBJ1-1 | TRBV5-1 | TRBD1 | few | TGCGCCAGCAGCACAGACGGACAGGGGGCTGAAGCTTTCTTT | CASSTDGQGAEAFF
TRBJ1-2 | TRBV18 | NA | NA | TGTGCCAGCTCACCGCAGGGCAGTTGGGACTATGGCTACACCTTC | CASSPQGSWDYGYTF
TRBJ1-2 | TRBV11-1 | NA | few | TGTGCCAGCAGCCCCCAATCTGACCGGTCGGGCTACACCTTC | CASSPQSDRSGYTF
TRBJ2-1 | TRBV7-6 | TRBD2 | few | TGTGCCAGCAGCTTCTCCGGACTAGCGGTTCACAATGAGCAGTTCTTC | CASSFSGLAVHNEQFF
TRBJ1-4 | TRBV3-1 | NA | once | TGTGCCAGCAGCCAAGACAATCCAGGACAGCTACAGGAAAAACTGTTTTTT | CASSQDNPGQLQEKLFF
TRBJ2-5 | TRBV20-1 | TRBD2 | NA | TGCAGTGCTATTGAGCGGGGGGTAGGAGAGACCCAGTACTTC | CSAIERGVGETQYF
TRBJ2-2 | TRBV18 | TRBD1 | NA | TGTGCCAGCGATCCAGGACAGGGGAACACCGGGGAGCTGTTTTTT | CASDPGQGNTGELFF
TRBJ2-1 | TRBV12-3/TRBV12-4 | TRBD2 | few | TGTGCCAGCAGCCCGAATCGACTAGCGGGGGCTAATGAGCAGTTCTTC | CASSPNRLAGANEQFF
TRBJ1-5 | TRBV4-2 | TRBD1 | NA | TGTGCCAGCAGCCTAGGGGACAGGGGCAATCAGCCCCAGCATTTT | CASSLGDRGNQPQHF
TRBJ2-2 | TRBV6-2/TRBV6-3 | NA | few | TGTGCCAGCAGTGGCTCCTGGGTCTCGAACACCGGGGAGCTGTTTTTT | CASSGSWVSNTGELFF
TRBJ1-4 | TRBV7-6 | NA | few | TGTGCCAGCAGCTTAGTCGGCACTTTTGCAACTAATGAAAAACTGTTTTTT | CASSLVGTFATNEKLFF
TRBJ2-7 | TRBV20-1 | TRBD2 | NA | TGCAGTGCCCATACTAGCGGGAGGGTAAGGTACGAGCAGTACTTC | CSAHTSGRVRYEQYF
TRBJ2-1 | TRBV24-1 | NA | NA | TGTGCCACCAGGGGTCCCAGGGGCCAAGGGAACAATGAGCAGTTCTTC | CATRGPRGQGNNEQFF
TRBJ1-6 | TRBV7-8 | NA | few | TGTGCCAGCAGGGCAGGGGATAATTCACCCCTCCACTTT | CASRAGDNSPLHF
TRBJ2-3 | TRBV6-4 | NA | many | TGTGCCAGCAGCAGGACAGACTCTAGCACAGATACGCAGTATTTT | CASSRTDSSTDTQYF
TRBJ2-2 | TRBV6-4 | NA | NA | TGTGCCAGCAGTGACCCATTCACCGGGGAGCTGTTTTTT | CASSDPFTGELFF
TRBJ1-1 | TRBV29-1 | TRBD1 | few | TGCAGCGGTGGACAGGGAGACACTGAAGCTTTCTTT | CSGGQGDTEAFF
TRBJ2-5 | TRBV4-2 | NA | few | TGTGCCAGCAGCCAGGGAAAGAGAGAGACCCAGTACTTC | CASSQGKRETQYF
TRBJ2-2 | TRBV4-1 | NA | many | TGCGCCAGCAGCCAATCTACGAGGGACACCGGGGAGCTGTTTTTT | CASSQSTRDTGELFF
TRBJ1-2 | TRBV5-1 | TRBD1 | few | TGCGCCAGCAGCTTTCGGGACAGGGAGGATGGCTATGGCTACACCTTC | CASSFRDREDGYGYTF
TRBJ2-3 | TRBV15 | NA | few | TGTGCCACCAGCAGAGATTGGACCACCGGGGCAGATACGCAGTATTTT | CATSRDWTTGADTQYF
TRBJ2-5 | TRBV11-2 | TRBD2 | few | TGTGCCAGCAGCTTAGACCCTGAGGGTAGCGGGGTTTACCAAGAGACCCAGTACTTC | CASSLDPEGSGVYQETQYF
TRBJ2-7 | TRBV4-3 | NA | few | TGCGCCAGCAGCCGCGCGCTAATGCCGGGACGGATGAGCTCCTACGAGCAGTACTTC | CASSRALMPGRMSSYEQYF
TRBJ2-5 | TRBV6-6 | TRBD2 | few | TGTGCCAGCAGCTCGGGACTAGCACGAGGCGAGACCCAGTACTTC | CASSSGLARGETQYF
TRBJ2-3 | TRBV20-1 | TRBD2 | NA | TGCAGTGCTAGAGATCCCGGGACTAGTCTCACAGATACGCAGTATTTT | CSARDPGTSLTDTQYF
TRBJ2-2 | TRBV12-3/TRBV12-4 | NA | NA | TGTGCCAGCACCCCGGGTTCGGGGGGCTTCGGGCGGGAGCTGTTTTTT | CASTPGSGGFGRELFF
TRBJ2-7 | TRBV5-4 | TRBD2 | NA | TGTGCCAGCAGCCCGGGACTAGCGGTTCCCTCCTACGAGCAGTACTTC | CASSPGLAVPSYEQYF
TRBJ2-1 | TRBV2 | TRBD2 | few | TGTGCCAGCAGTGTTGGAGCGGGGGTATACAATGAGCAGTTCTTC | CASSVGAGVYNEQFF
TRBJ2-7 | TRBV19 | NA | NA | TGTGCCAGTAGTATTTTAGCGGACGCCTACGAGCAGTACTTC | CASSILADAYEQYF
TRBJ2-5 | TRBV2 | TRBD2 | many | TGTGCCAGCTTGCGGACTAGCGGGAGGGCCGAAGAGACCCAGTACTTC | CASLRTSGRAEETQYF
TRBJ2-2 | TRBV5-1 | NA | few | TGCGCCAGCAGCTTGAACTTCGGGGGAGGAACCGGGGAGCTGTTTTTT | CASSLNFGGGTGELFF
TRBJ2-3 | TRBV7-9 | NA | NA | TGTGCCAGCAGCCCCCAGGTTAGGGGATACACAGATACGCAGTATTTT | CASSPQVRGYTDTQYF
TRBJ2-1 | TRBV9 | NA | NA | TGTGCCAGCAGCGCAGGGTGGGATGAGCAGTTCTTC | CASSAGWDEQFF
TRBJ2-2 | TRBV15 | TRBD1 | few | TGTGCCACCAGCAGTTGGGGGACAGGGCCGAACACCGGGGAGCTGTTTTTT | CATSSWGTGPNTGELFF
TRBJ2-1 | TRBV7-9 | NA | NA | TGTGCCAGCAGCCTCGTACTAAGCTCCTACAATGAGCAGTTCTTC | CASSLVLSSYNEQFF
TRBJ2-2 | TRBV4-2 | TRBD2 | few | TGTGCCAGCAGCCAAGAGCCTAGCGGGATGACGAACACCGGGGAGCTGTTTTTT | CASSQEPSGMTNTGELFF
TRBJ2-1 | TRBV5-1 | TRBD2 | NA | TGCGCCAGCAGCGTGGGTAGCGGGACCCGGTCGACTGAGCAGTTCTTC | CASSVGSGTRSTEQFF
TRBJ2-4 | TRBV14 | NA | few | TGTGCCAGCAGCCCAGGCATAGCCAAAAACATTCAGTACTTC | CASSPGIAKNIQYF
TRBJ1-2 | TRBV29-1 | NA | NA | TGCAGCGTCGCCCGGGCCGACCACTATGGCTACACCTTC | CSVARADHYGYTF